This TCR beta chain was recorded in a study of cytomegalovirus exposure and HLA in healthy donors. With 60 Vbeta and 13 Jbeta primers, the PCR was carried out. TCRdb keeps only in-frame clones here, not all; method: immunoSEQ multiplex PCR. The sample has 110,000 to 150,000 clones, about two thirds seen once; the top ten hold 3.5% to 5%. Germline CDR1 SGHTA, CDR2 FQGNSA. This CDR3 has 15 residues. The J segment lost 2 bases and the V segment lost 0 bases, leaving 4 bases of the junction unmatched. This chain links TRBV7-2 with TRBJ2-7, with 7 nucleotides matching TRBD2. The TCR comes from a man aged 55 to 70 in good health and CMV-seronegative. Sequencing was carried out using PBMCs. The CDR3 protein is CASSLAAGETYEQYF. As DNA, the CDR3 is TGTGCCAGCAGCTTAGCGGCGGGAGAGACCTACGAGCAGTACTTC.